This T cell receptor beta chain is drawn from a study of Graves' ophthalmopathy and Graves' hyperthyroidism. Using RNA transcripts, the TCR beta CDR3 regions were amplified. RT-PCR with HTBI primers came first, then second-round multiplex PCR. From the multiplex PCR reads, TCRdb called clonotypes with MiXCR, one entry per CDR3 protein. The sample shows 600,000 to 700,000 distinct CDR3 sequences, about 38% of them seen only once. This CDR3 has 16 amino acids. CDR1 and CDR2 (germline): SGDLS, YYNGEE. After removal of 4 bases from V and 3 bases from J, the junction contained 7 bases not matched to a gene. This clonotype has ten or more counts. Its antigen is unidentified. Findings of the study overall: Blood also carried most expanded thyroid clonotypes exceeding 0.001 frequency.

The rearrangement uses TRBV9 and TRBJ2-2; 9 bases match TRBD1. Sequencing was performed on peripheral blood. The receptor's source is an adult man with Graves' ophthalmopathy. The CDR3 DNA sequence: TGTGCCAGCAGCTGGGGAACAGGGGGCGACACCGGGGAGCTGTTTTTT. This translates into CASSWGTGGDTGELFF.